This T cell receptor beta chain appears in the sequencing data of a study of T cell repertoires in cytomegalovirus infection. Study summary: CMV infection together with matching HLA type was indicated by public TCR beta signatures.

Details on this clonotype: The antigen is not known.

Each CDR3 protein gets one entry after TCRdb re-called the reads with MiXCR. The sample lists about 400,000 distinct CDR3 sequences, 15% to 20% occurring once. Findings of the study overall: What dominated the ex vivo response were HLA-C-restricted CMV-specific TCR beta clonotypes. Based on cumulative public TCR beta family frequency, carriers of CMV plus the relevant HLA were identified.

CDR1 and CDR2 (germline): MNHEY, SVGAGI. The V and J ends lost 0 bases and 8 bases respectively, with 17 bases between them. The CDR3 runs 16 residues. The gene calls are TRBV6-5 and TRBJ2-1; a weak D match, TRBD1 (6 bases). Specimen: PBMCs. This clonotype originated in a human donor in good health (CMV status not recorded). Some clones in this sample may be carry-over from other donors' samples. CDR3 loop: CASSYSWGPAVHEQFF. CDR3 coding DNA: TGTGCCAGCAGTTACTCGTGGGGGCCCGCTGTCCATGAGCAGTTCTTC.